These T cell receptor beta chains were read from a single sample in a study of CD8 T cells in ankylosing spondylitis. One entry per CDR3 protein results from TCRdb running MiXCR on the 5' RACE reads. The sample has around 480,000 distinct CDR3 sequences, approximately 17% seen once; the top ten hold just over 1%. Sample: blood, either unsorted or a sorted T cell fraction (not recorded which). Receptors were obtained from a male donor with ankylosing spondylitis. Each CDR3 is given with its conserved first and last residue. A D gene is named only where the DNA matches it firmly. Only part of the rows carry a size: once, few, many, or a class if the clone is expanded.

TRBV5-1	14	TRBJ1-2	.	many	TGCGCCAGCAGCTCGCTCCAGGGTACCTATGGCTACACCTTC	CASSSLQGTYGYTF
TRBV6-2/TRBV6-3	17	TRBJ2-1	TRBD2	few	TGTGCCAGCAGTGGAGCATCGGCGGGAGGGTTCTACAATGAGCAGTTCTTC	CASSGASAGGFYNEQFF
TRBV20-1	14	TRBJ1-1	.	.	TGCAGTGCCCTCCTGGGGGGAGGGACCACTGAAGCTTTCTTT	CSALLGGGTTEAFF
TRBV6-1	13	TRBJ1-5	.	few	TGTGCCAGCAGTGGGGGTGGGGACCAGCCCCAGCATTTT	CASSGGGDQPQHF
TRBV10-3	13	TRBJ2-7	.	.	TGTGCCATCAGCCCACGGGCCTCCTACGAGCAGTACTTC	CAISPRASYEQYF
TRBV2	13	TRBJ1-2	.	.	TGTGCCAGCAGTGAGGGCCGAAACTATGGCTACACCTTC	CASSEGRNYGYTF
TRBV25-1	16	TRBJ2-3	TRBD2	.	TGTGCCAGCAGCACCGGACTAGCGGGGGACACAGATACGCAGTATTTT	CASSTGLAGDTDTQYF
TRBV29-1	16	TRBJ1-2	TRBD1	many	TGCAGCGTTGAAGAGGATCCGGGACAGGGGTACGGGGGCTACACCTTC	CSVEEDPGQGYGGYTF
TRBV29-1	12	TRBJ2-7	TRBD1	.	TGCAGCGCAGCGGGACAGGGCAACGAGCAGTACTTC	CSAAGQGNEQYF
TRBV9	17	TRBJ2-3	TRBD2	.	TGTGCCAGCAGCGTACAGGCGGGGGGGGGACACACAGATACGCAGTATTTT	CASSVQAGGGHTDTQYF
TRBV5-1	16	TRBJ2-7	TRBD2	.	TGCGCCAGCAGCTCCGGACCGGGACTAGGGGCCTACGAGCAGTACTTC	CASSSGPGLGAYEQYF
TRBV12-3/TRBV12-4	15	TRBJ2-7	TRBD2	many	TGTGCCAGCTACCGTTTCGTAGCGGGACCCTACGAGCAGTACTTC	CASYRFVAGPYEQYF
TRBV4-2	13	TRBJ1-5	.	many	TGTGCCAGCAGCCAAGAGCTCGATCAGCCCCAGCATTTT	CASSQELDQPQHF
TRBV7-9	11	TRBJ2-1	.	few	TGTGCCAGCAGCTTGGAACTTGAGCAGTTCTTC	CASSLELEQFF
TRBV6-5	15	TRBJ1-6	.	few	TGTGCCAGCAGTTACGAGCCACCCTATAATTCACCCCTCCACTTT	CASSYEPPYNSPLHF
TRBV7-9	12	TRBJ2-7	.	few	TGTGCCAGCAGCAAAGGTCCAGCTGAGCAGTACTTC	CASSKGPAEQYF
TRBV6-6	13	TRBJ1-2	TRBD1	few	TGTGCCAGCAAAGGGACAGAAAACTATGGCTACACCTTC	CASKGTENYGYTF
TRBV28	16	TRBJ1-6	TRBD1	.	TGTGCCAGCAGTCCAGGGGGAAGTGGGGGGAATTCACCCCTCCACTTT	CASSPGGSGGNSPLHF
TRBV2	15	TRBJ2-7	TRBD2	few	TGTGCCAGCAGTGATTGGGCGGGGGGGTCCTACGAGCAGTACTTC	CASSDWAGGSYEQYF
TRBV12-3/TRBV12-4	14	TRBJ2-1	.	few	TGTGCCAGCCTCCCCGGGGGCCCCTACAATGAGCAGTTCTTC	CASLPGGPYNEQFF
TRBV24-1	17	TRBJ2-1	.	few	TGTGCCACCAGTGACGGCCTTAATAGAGGGGGGTACAATGAGCAGTTCTTC	CATSDGLNRGGYNEQFF
TRBV18	16	TRBJ1-1	TRBD1	.	TGTGCCAGCTCCCTACAGGGGGCAGGGCCCGTCCTTGAAGCTTTCTTT	CASSLQGAGPVLEAFF
TRBV3-1	15	TRBJ2-3	TRBD1	few	TGTGCCAGCAGCCAACGCGACAGGGGCACAGATACGCAGTATTTT	CASSQRDRGTDTQYF